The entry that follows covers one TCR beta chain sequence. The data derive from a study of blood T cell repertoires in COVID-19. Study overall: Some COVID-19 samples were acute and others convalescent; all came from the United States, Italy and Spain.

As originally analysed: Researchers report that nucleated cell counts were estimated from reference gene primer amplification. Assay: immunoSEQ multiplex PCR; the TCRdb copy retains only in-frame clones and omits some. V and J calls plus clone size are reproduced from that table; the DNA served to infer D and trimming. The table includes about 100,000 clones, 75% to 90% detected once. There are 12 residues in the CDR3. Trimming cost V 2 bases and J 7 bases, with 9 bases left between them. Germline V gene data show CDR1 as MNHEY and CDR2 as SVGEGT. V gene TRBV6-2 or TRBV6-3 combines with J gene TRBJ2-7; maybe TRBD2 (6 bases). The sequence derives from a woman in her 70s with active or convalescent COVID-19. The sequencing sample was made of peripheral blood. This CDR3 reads CASSYGGSEQYF. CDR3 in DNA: TGTGCCAGCAGTTACGGGGGGTCGGAGCAGTACTTC.